This TCR beta chain is from a study of CD8+CD57+ T cells in acquired aplastic anemia. TCR beta VDJ and CDR3 were profiled, and genomic DNA was the template. TCRdb redid the calling of the reads with MiXCR, one entry per CDR3 protein. The sample includes about 71,000 distinct CDR3 sequences, 45% to 60% of them seen just once. Concerning this clonotype: This may be a read error, as it is one base from a much larger clone.

This CDR3 comprises 15 residues. CDR1 is MNHEY, CDR2 SVGEGT, per germline. The chain has TRBV6-2 or TRBV6-3 and TRBJ2-1; 9 bases are a match to TRBD2. This clonotype was sampled from a human donor in good health, serving as a control. Material: sorted CD4+, CD8+, or CD8+CD57+ T cells (not recorded which) from PBMCs. The CDR3 loop reads CASSYRVAGDNGQFF. The CDR3 DNA reads as TGTGCCAGCAGTTACAGGGTAGCGGGGGACAATGGGCAGTTCTTC.